This T cell receptor beta chain derives from a study of blood T cell repertoires in COVID-19 (dated by TCRdb to 2019 to 2021). Turning to the overall study: Samples from collaborators originated in the United States, Italy and Spain and spanned both the acute and convalescent phases of COVID-19. A de-identified subject ID, COVID-19 status, age in years and sex were almost always included in the sample metadata. Samples were obtained from the ongoing ImmuneRACE study (first 160 participants) and from some 1,300 subjects provided by 6 global collaborators. The prospective study material was composed of cDNA or gDNA derived from T cells, B-cell-depleted T cells, or PBMCs. The dataset comprised deeply sampled blood TCRbeta repertoires from subjects exposed to, actively infected with, or recovered from COVID-19. A freely available public database, intended as a resource for researchers studying the immune response to SARS-CoV-2, is where the repertoires were released. Where HLA class I and class II types were available, the types were taken from metadata supplied by the sample provider, not from assay-based typing. Beyond this particular receptor, the publication reports: Clinical and demographic metadata were provided uncurated, with the amount varying by source and participant.

Reading the germline V gene gives CDR1 SGHDN and CDR2 FVKESK. V drops 5 bases and J drops 7 bases, leaving 12 bases in between. Including the terminal cysteine and phenylalanine, the CDR3 comprises 14 residues. Just the 42-base CDR3 DNA is kept, in frame starting at base 1. As concerns this clone: Its specific antigen is unknown. Base qualities are not recorded, but no much larger clone differs from it by a single base.

In Seattle, one collaborating source enrolled patients while the infection was active and tracked those patients longitudinally over the course of disease. Whole blood was collected in K2EDTA tubes by collaborating institutions according to the institutions' own protocols. For TCRbeta analysis, collaborator samples were shipped as frozen whole blood, as isolated PBMCs, or as DNA extracted from either sample type. The immunoSEQ Assay, a bias-controlled multiplex PCR, was used to amplify TCRbeta CDR3 regions from genomic DNA. In the original analysis: The number of nucleated cells in each sample was estimated by amplification of reference gene primers within the assay. Sequence reads were collapsed and filtered to measure the absolute abundance of every unique TCRbeta CDR3 rearrangement. For each sample, productive Simpson clonality was calculated as the square root of Simpson's diversity index across productive rearrangements. TCRdb stores this immuneACCESS table with in-frame sequences only. Part of the clones is absent; in the studies checked, under half of the shortfall reflects unresolved V genes, and no reason is known for the rest. The DNA gave D and trimming, while V, J and clone size come from that table. This sample has more than 200,000 clones in its table, and around nine tenths of those were observed once. The biggest ten clones account for 5.2% of the sample.

Input material: peripheral blood. This sequence uses TRBV14 and TRBJ1-6; the D gene lacks a confident call. The origin of this receptor is a woman in her sixties or seventies with COVID-19, enrolled during active disease. CDR3 region: CASSFRTGNSPLHF. The DNA sequence is TGTGCCAGCAGCTTTCGGACGGGGAATTCACCCCTCCACTTT.